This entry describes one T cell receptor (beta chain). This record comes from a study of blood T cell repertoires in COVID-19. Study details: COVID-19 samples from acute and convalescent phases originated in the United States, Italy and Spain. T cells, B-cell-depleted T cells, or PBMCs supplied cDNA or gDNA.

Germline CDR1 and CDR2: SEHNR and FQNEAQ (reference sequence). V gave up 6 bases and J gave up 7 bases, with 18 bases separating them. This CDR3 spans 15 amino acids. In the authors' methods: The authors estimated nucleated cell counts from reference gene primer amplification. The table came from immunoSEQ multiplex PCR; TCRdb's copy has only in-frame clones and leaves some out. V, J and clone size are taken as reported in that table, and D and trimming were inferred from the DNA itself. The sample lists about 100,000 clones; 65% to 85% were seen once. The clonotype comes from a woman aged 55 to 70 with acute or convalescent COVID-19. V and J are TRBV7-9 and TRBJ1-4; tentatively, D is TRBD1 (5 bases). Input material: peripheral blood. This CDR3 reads CASSPRGSWSEKLFF. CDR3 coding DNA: TGTGCCAGCAGTCCACGGGGGAGTTGGAGTGAAAAACTGTTTTTT.